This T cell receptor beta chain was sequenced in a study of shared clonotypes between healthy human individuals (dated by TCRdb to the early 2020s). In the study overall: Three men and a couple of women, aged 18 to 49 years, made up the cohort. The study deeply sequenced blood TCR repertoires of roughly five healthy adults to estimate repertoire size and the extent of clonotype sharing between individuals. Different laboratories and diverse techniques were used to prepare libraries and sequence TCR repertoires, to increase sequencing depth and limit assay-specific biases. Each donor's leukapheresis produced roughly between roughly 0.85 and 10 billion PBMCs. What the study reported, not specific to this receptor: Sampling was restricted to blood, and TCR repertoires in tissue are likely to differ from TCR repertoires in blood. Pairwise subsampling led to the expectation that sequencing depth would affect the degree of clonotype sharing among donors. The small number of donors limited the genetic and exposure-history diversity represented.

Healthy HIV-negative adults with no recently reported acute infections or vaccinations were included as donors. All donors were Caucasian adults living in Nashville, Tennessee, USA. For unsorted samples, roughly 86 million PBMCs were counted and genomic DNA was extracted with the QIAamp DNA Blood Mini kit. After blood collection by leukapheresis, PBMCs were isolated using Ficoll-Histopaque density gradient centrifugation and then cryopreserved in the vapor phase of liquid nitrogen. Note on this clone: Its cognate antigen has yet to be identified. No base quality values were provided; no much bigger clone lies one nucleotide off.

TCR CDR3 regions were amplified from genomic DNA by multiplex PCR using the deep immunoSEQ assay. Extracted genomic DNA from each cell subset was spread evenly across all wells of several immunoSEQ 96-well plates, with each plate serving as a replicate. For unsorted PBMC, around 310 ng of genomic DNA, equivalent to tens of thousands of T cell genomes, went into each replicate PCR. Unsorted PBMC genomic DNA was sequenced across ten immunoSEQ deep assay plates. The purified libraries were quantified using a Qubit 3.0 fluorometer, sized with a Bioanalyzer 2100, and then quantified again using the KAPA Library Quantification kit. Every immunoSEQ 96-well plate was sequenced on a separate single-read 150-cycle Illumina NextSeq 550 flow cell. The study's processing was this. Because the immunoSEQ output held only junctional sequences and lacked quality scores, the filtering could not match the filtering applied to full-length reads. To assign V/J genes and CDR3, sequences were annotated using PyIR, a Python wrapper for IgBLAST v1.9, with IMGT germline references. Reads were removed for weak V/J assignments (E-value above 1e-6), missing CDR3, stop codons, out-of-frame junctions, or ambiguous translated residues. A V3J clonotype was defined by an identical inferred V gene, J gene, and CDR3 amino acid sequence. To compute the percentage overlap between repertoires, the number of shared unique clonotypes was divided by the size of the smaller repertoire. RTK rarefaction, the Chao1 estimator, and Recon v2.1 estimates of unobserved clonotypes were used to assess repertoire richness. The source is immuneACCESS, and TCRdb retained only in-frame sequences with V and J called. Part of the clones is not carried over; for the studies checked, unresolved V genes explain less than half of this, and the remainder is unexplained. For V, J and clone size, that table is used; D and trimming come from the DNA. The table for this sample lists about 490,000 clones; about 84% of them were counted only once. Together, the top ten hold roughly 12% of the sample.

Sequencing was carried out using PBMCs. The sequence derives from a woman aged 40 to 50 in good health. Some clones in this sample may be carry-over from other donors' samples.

The DNA sequence reads TGTGCCAGCAGCCTACGACTTCTGCGGGGGGTCGAGCAGTACTTC. Protein translation: CASSLRLLRGVEQYF. Here the chain combines TRBV7-8 and TRBJ2-7; 8 central nucleotides agree with TRBD2. From the cysteine through the phenylalanine, the CDR3 covers 15 amino acids. The CDR3 DNA has 45 bases and is translated from base 1. The germline V gene sets CDR1 to SGHVS and CDR2 to FQNEAQ. Unmatched junction bases come to 12, with V trimmed by 5 bases and J by 6 bases.